This T cell receptor beta chain appears in the sequencing data of a study of CD8 T cells in ankylosing spondylitis. Findings and limits, study-wide: Several highly homologous variants made up a TCR beta motif that seemed to typify ankylosing spondylitis blood.

CDR3 size: 15 residues. Germline V CDR1 and CDR2: DFQATT, SNEGSKA (reference sequence). V shed 5 bases, J shed 6 bases, and the junction held 14 bases outside the gene matches. TCRdb re-called the 5' RACE reads with MiXCR, one entry per CDR3 protein. The table has roughly 470,000 distinct CDR3 sequences, approximately 26% seen once. As to this clonotype: Its specificity is not known.

The chain uses TRBV20-1 and TRBJ2-7; the match to TRBD2 covers 9 bases. The TCR sequence derives from a male donor with ankylosing spondylitis. Material for sequencing was blood, either unsorted or a sorted T cell fraction (not recorded which). CDR3 bases: TGCAGTGCTCACAATAGCGGGAGTGTTGGAAGCGAGCAGTACTTC. The encoded protein is CSAHNSGSVGSEQYF.